These T cell receptor beta chains were read from a single sample in a study of CD8 T cells in ankylosing spondylitis. TCRdb re-called the 5' RACE reads through MiXCR, storing one row per CDR3 protein. This repertoire shows hundreds of thousands of distinct CDR3 sequences, 12% found once; its top ten account for just over 0.5%. Sequencing input: blood, either unsorted or a sorted T cell fraction (not recorded which). These receptors came from a male donor with ankylosing spondylitis. The CDR3 runs from the conserved cysteine through the conserved F or W. A D gene is named only where the DNA matches it firmly. The size field is filled for only some rows; it gives once, few, many or a size class.

TRBJ1-6 . TRBV4-3 . CASSIRGIGEPLHF TGCGCCAGCAGCATTCGGGGAATCGGGGAGCCCCTCCACTTT
TRBJ1-2 few TRBV4-2 TRBD1 CASSLQQGPAYGYTF TGTGCCAGCAGCCTGCAACAGGGGCCAGCCTATGGCTACACCTTC
TRBJ1-4 many TRBV29-1 TRBD1 CSVARTGRNEKLFF TGCAGCGTGGCAAGGACAGGGCGGAATGAAAAACTGTTTTTT
TRBJ2-3 many TRBV20-1 . CSAGKGIGTDTQYF TGCAGTGCGGGGAAGGGGATAGGCACAGATACGCAGTATTTT
TRBJ2-3 . TRBV28 TRBD1 CASIPRDRFADTQYF TGTGCCAGCATTCCTCGGGACAGGTTCGCAGATACGCAGTATTTT
TRBJ2-1 many TRBV12-3/TRBV12-4 TRBD1 CASRPDRGWTYNEQFF TGTGCCAGCAGGCCAGACAGGGGATGGACCTACAATGAGCAGTTCTTC
TRBJ2-5 few TRBV20-1 . CSTSVVNQETQYF TGCAGTACCAGTGTGGTAAATCAAGAGACCCAGTACTTC
TRBJ2-5 few TRBV20-1 TRBD1 CSAPRTGLQETQYF TGCAGTGCTCCAAGGACAGGGCTCCAAGAGACCCAGTACTTC
TRBJ2-3 few TRBV5-1 TRBD1 CASSLVAQGKTDTQYF TGCGCCAGCAGCTTGGTCGCACAGGGGAAAACGGATACGCAGTATTTT
TRBJ1-6 few TRBV7-2 . CASSRGGTFGSPLHF TGTGCCAGCAGCCGCGGAGGGACATTCGGTTCACCCCTCCACTTT
TRBJ1-5 few TRBV6-2/TRBV6-3 . CASSYSKFASPQHF TGTGCCAGCAGTTACTCGAAGTTTGCTTCGCCCCAGCATTTT
TRBJ2-1 many TRBV10-3 . CAISDRGIKQFF TGTGCCATCAGTGACCGAGGGATTAAGCAGTTCTTC
TRBJ1-5 few TRBV3-1 . CASSQYRNQPQHF TGTGCCAGCAGCCAATACCGAAATCAGCCCCAGCATTTT
TRBJ2-1 many TRBV5-1 TRBD1 CASSLDRGAYNEQFF TGCGCCAGCAGCCTGGACAGGGGAGCCTACAATGAGCAGTTCTTC
TRBJ1-2 . TRBV5-1 . CASSFRHRAAEKTNYGYTF TGCGCCAGCAGCTTTAGGCATCGGGCGGCAGAAAAAACTAACTATGGCTACACCTTC
TRBJ1-5 . TRBV20-1 . CSAFRGFSNQPQHF TGCAGTGCTTTCCGGGGTTTTAGCAATCAGCCCCAGCATTTT
TRBJ2-6 few TRBV6-5 TRBD1 CASSYVGQGRAGANVLTF TGTGCCAGCAGTTACGTGGGACAGGGAAGGGCTGGGGCCAACGTCCTGACTTTC
TRBJ2-7 many TRBV5-1 . CASKGGSYEQYF TGCGCCAGCAAGGGGGGGTCCTACGAGCAGTACTTC
TRBJ2-3 few TRBV20-1 . CSARGRDPNTDTQYF TGCAGTGCTAGAGGCCGGGACCCCAACACAGATACGCAGTATTTT
TRBJ2-7 . TRBV18 . CASSPREVLGGYEQYF TGTGCCAGCTCACCACGGGAAGTCCTCGGGGGCTACGAGCAGTACTTC
TRBJ2-7 . TRBV3-1 . CASSLPSGTLGEQYF TGTGCCAGCAGCCTCCCCAGCGGGACATTAGGCGAGCAGTACTTC
TRBJ2-1 few TRBV7-3 TRBD1 CASSLKVGTGFRNEQFF TGTGCCAGCAGCTTAAAAGTGGGGACAGGGTTCCGAAATGAGCAGTTCTTC
TRBJ1-2 . TRBV28 TRBD1 CASSRYDRGDYGYTF TGTGCCAGCAGTCGATACGACAGGGGAGATTATGGCTACACCTTC
TRBJ2-7 . TRBV5-1 TRBD2 CASSLGLAAAYEQYF TGCGCCAGCAGCTTGGGACTAGCGGCGGCCTACGAGCAGTACTTC
TRBJ2-7 . TRBV5-1 . CASSLQDGYEQYF TGCGCCAGCAGCTTACAGGACGGCTACGAGCAGTACTTC
TRBJ2-1 few TRBV15 . CATSRQGIHNEQFF TGTGCCACCAGCAGACAGGGAATTCACAATGAGCAGTTCTTC
TRBJ2-7 many TRBV20-1 TRBD2 CSARPSGRTYEQYF TGCAGTGCTAGACCAAGCGGGAGAACCTACGAGCAGTACTTC
TRBJ1-2 few TRBV10-3 TRBD1 CAISQGGYGYTF TGTGCCATCAGTCAGGGGGGCTATGGCTACACCTTC
TRBJ2-5 many TRBV29-1 TRBD2 CSVEREVAETQYF TGCAGCGTGGAGCGGGAGGTTGCGGAGACCCAGTACTTC
TRBJ2-3 . TRBV20-1 TRBD2 CCARVGAGGPTDTQYF TGCTGTGCTAGAGTGGGAGCGGGGGGACCTACAGATACGCAGTATTTT
TRBJ2-3 . TRBV20-1 TRBD1 CSASRTGRSTDTQYF TGCAGTGCTAGTAGGACAGGGAGGAGCACAGATACGCAGTATTTT
TRBJ2-2 . TRBV5-1 . CASSPLEAPTGELFF TGCGCCAGCAGCCCCCTAGAGGCGCCCACCGGGGAGCTGTTTTTT
TRBJ2-2 many TRBV12-3/TRBV12-4 . CASNYNTGELFF TGTGCCAGCAACTACAACACCGGGGAGCTGTTTTTT
TRBJ1-5 many TRBV28 . CASSSERINQPQHF TGTGCCAGCAGTTCCGAAAGGATCAATCAGCCCCAGCATTTT
TRBJ1-2 . TRBV7-9 TRBD1 CASIRAGGEDGYTF TGTGCCAGCATAAGGGCAGGGGGCGAGGATGGCTACACCTTC
TRBJ1-5 many TRBV7-8 TRBD1 CASSTDRGNQPQHF TGTGCCAGCAGCACGGACAGGGGCAATCAGCCCCAGCATTTT
TRBJ1-2 few TRBV28 . CASSLSGYYGYTF TGTGCCAGCAGTTTATCAGGGTACTATGGCTACACCTTC
TRBJ2-6 . TRBV5-1 TRBD1 CASSLDMAGGSGANVLTF TGCGCCAGCAGCTTGGATATGGCAGGGGGCTCGGGGGCCAACGTCCTGACTTTC
TRBJ2-7 many TRBV29-1 . CSVEGLSYEQYF TGCAGCGTCGAGGGGCTCTCCTACGAGCAGTACTTC
TRBJ1-5 . TRBV7-2 . CASSPRPARGGNQPQHF TGTGCCAGCAGCCCCCGCCCGGCAAGGGGAGGCAATCAGCCCCAGCATTTT
TRBJ2-2 . TRBV4-2 TRBD2 CASSPPGLTNTGELFF TGTGCCAGCAGCCCCCCGGGACTAACGAACACCGGGGAGCTGTTTTTT
TRBJ2-1 many TRBV25-1 . CASSVTRGTEQFF TGTGCCAGCAGTGTAACTAGGGGGACCGAGCAGTTCTTC
TRBJ2-7 . TRBV5-1 . CASSHSPTATYEQYF TGCGCCAGCAGCCATTCGCCGACAGCTACCTACGAGCAGTACTTC
TRBJ2-3 . TRBV6-1 . CASPLMQAHSTDTQYF TGTGCCAGCCCGCTTATGCAGGCCCATAGCACAGATACGCAGTATTTT
TRBJ2-3 . TRBV7-2 . CASSLDGTGDTQYF TGTGCCAGCAGCTTAGACGGGACTGGAGATACGCAGTATTTT
TRBJ2-7 many TRBV4-3 . CASSQVGSSYEQYF TGTGCCAGCAGCCAAGTCGGAAGTTCCTACGAGCAGTACTTC
TRBJ1-1 many TRBV20-1 . CSARVNTEAFF TGCAGTGCTAGGGTAAACACTGAAGCTTTCTTT
TRBJ2-7 . TRBV14 . CASSHFLSTGRIYEQYF TGTGCCAGCAGCCATTTCCTATCGACAGGGAGGATCTACGAGCAGTACTTC
TRBJ2-1 . TRBV5-1 TRBD1 CASSLNRGSHPSYNEQFF TGCGCCAGCAGCTTGAACAGGGGGTCACATCCCTCCTACAATGAGCAGTTCTTC
TRBJ2-1 . TRBV4-3 . CASSQEGPWTNYNEQFF TGCGCCAGCAGCCAAGAAGGGCCGTGGACCAACTACAATGAGCAGTTCTTC
TRBJ2-7 many TRBV29-1 TRBD1 CSASGYRGLEQYF TGCAGCGCGAGCGGGTACAGGGGGCTGGAGCAGTACTTC
TRBJ2-5 few TRBV20-1 TRBD2 CSATASGGRIETQYF TGCAGTGCAACGGCTAGCGGGGGTAGGATTGAGACCCAGTACTTC
TRBJ1-5 . TRBV7-2 . CASSLVRAPQPQHF TGTGCCAGCAGCTTAGTTAGGGCACCTCAGCCCCAGCATTTT
TRBJ2-7 few TRBV7-9 . CASSRTQDEQYF TGTGCCAGCAGCCGAACCCAGGACGAGCAGTACTTC